These T cell receptor beta chains were read from a single sample in a study of human T cells and chemical hapten exposure. TCRdb itself ran the RACE reads through MiXCR, one entry per CDR3 protein. This table has under 200,000 distinct CDR3 sequences, under 35% appearing once. Sample: whole blood, taken in connection with sensitization to the hapten diphenylcyclopropenone (DPC). The receptors originated from a woman in her thirties with alopecia areata. Some clones in this sample may be carry-over from other donors' samples. The CDR3 runs from the conserved cysteine through the conserved F or W. A D gene is named only where the DNA matches it firmly. Clone sizes are given selectively: once, few, many, or a class where the clone is expanded.

TRBD2 | 14 | NA | TRBJ2-4 | TRBV9 | TGTGCCAGCAGCCTGAATACGGGAGGGAACATTCAGTACTTC | CASSLNTGGNIQYF
TRBD1 | 14 | few | TRBJ1-1 | TRBV11-3 | TGTGCCAGCAGCTCATCCGGGACAGTGGCTGAAGCTTTCTTT | CASSSSGTVAEAFF
NA | 13 | NA | TRBJ2-5 | TRBV29-1 | TGCAGCGGGGCCGGGACCTACGCCGAGACCCAGTACTTC | CSGAGTYAETQYF
TRBD1 | 14 | NA | TRBJ2-5 | TRBV29-1 | TGCAGCGTTGAAGCCGGGACAGTCCAAGAGACCCAGTACTTC | CSVEAGTVQETQYF
NA | 16 | NA | TRBJ1-5 | TRBV2 | TGTGCCAGCAGTGAGGCGGGGGCGAGGGGCAATCAGCCCCAGCATTTT | CASSEAGARGNQPQHF
NA | 12 | many | TRBJ1-4 | TRBV3-1 | TGTGCCAGCAGCCAAGACCTCGCAAAACTGTTTTTT | CASSQDLAKLFF
NA | 14 | NA | TRBJ2-2 | TRBV11-3 | TGTGCCAGCAGCATGTTCGCGAACACCGGGGTGCTGTTTTTT | CASSMFANTGVLFF
NA | 12 | NA | TRBJ1-1 | TRBV25-1 | TGTGCCAGCAGTGTAGCGAACACTGAAGCTTTCTTT | CASSVANTEAFF
NA | 14 | NA | TRBJ1-2 | TRBV28 | TGTGCCAGCAGCCCTGCGTGGACCTACGATGGCTACACCTTC | CASSPAWTYDGYTF
NA | 15 | NA | TRBJ2-3 | TRBV28 | TGTGCCAGCGTGAGTGGGGGCGCGGGTTCAGATACGCAGTATTTT | CASVSGGAGSDTQYF
NA | 15 | NA | TRBJ1-5 | TRBV5-1 | TGCGCCAGCAGCAGACTGCCGGGCAGCAATCAGCCCCAGCATTTT | CASSRLPGSNQPQHF
NA | 16 | NA | TRBJ2-4 | TRBV27 | TGTGCCAGCAGTCTAACAGGGATCGGGGCCAAAAACATTCAGTACTTC | CASSLTGIGAKNIQYF
TRBD1 | 13 | NA | TRBJ1-1 | TRBV5-1 | TGCGCCAGCAGCGCAGACAGGGTTACACCAGCTTTCTTT | CASSADRVTPAFF
NA | 15 | few | TRBJ1-5 | TRBV2 | TGTGCCAGCAGTGCTTTCGGGGGGGGCAATCAGCCCCAGCATTTT | CASSAFGGGNQPQHF
TRBD1 | 15 | NA | TRBJ1-5 | TRBV6-6 | TGTGCCAGCAGTTATGGGGGACAGGGCGGACAGCCCCAGCATTTT | CASSYGGQGGQPQHF
NA | 14 | few | TRBJ1-4 | TRBV20-1 | TGCAGTGCTAGAGACGCCGATACTAATGAAAAACTGTTTTTT | CSARDADTNEKLFF
TRBD2 | 14 | few | TRBJ2-5 | TRBV29-1 | TGCAGCGTCCTAGCGGGAGGGGCCCAAGAGACCCAGTACTTC | CSVLAGGAQETQYF
NA | 13 | NA | TRBJ2-5 | TRBV3-1 | TGTGCCAGCAGCCAGTACACAAGACAGACCCAGTACTTC | CASSQYTRQTQYF
NA | 15 | NA | TRBJ2-5 | TRBV11-2 | TGTGCCAGCAGCTTATTTTTAGCGCTTCGGAAGACCCAGTACTTC | CASSLFLALRKTQYF
NA | 14 | NA | TRBJ1-1 | TRBV15 | TGTGCCACCAGCAGAGACAGGGTCGGCACTGAAGCTTTCTTT | CATSRDRVGTEAFF
NA | 14 | NA | TRBJ2-7 | TRBV4-1 | TGCGCCAGCAGCCAAGACCAAATTACGGGGGAGCAGTACTTC | CASSQDQITGEQYF
NA | 14 | NA | TRBJ2-3 | TRBV5-5 | TGTGCCAGCAGTTACGGGGCAGGCACAGATACGCAGTATTTT | CASSYGAGTDTQYF
NA | 15 | NA | TRBJ1-1 | TRBV20-1 | TGCAGTGCTAGAGCCGACGGGGGGACGAACACTGAAGCTTTCTTT | CSARADGGTNTEAFF
NA | 16 | few | TRBJ2-3 | TRBV7-2 | TGTGCCAGCAGCTTAGCGGGATTTATCGTAACAGATACGCAGTATTTT | CASSLAGFIVTDTQYF
NA | 13 | NA | TRBJ2-3 | TRBV20-1 | TGCAGTACCACTTCAGGGGAAGGGGATACGCAGTATTTT | CSTTSGEGDTQYF
NA | 17 | NA | TRBJ1-6 | TRBV25-1 | TGTGCCAGCAGTGAATTGGGGGGTAGCTCCTATAATTCACCCCTCCACTTT | CASSELGGSSYNSPLHF
NA | 14 | NA | TRBJ1-1 | TRBV6-6 | TGTGCCAGCAGTCGTCAAATGGGGAACACTGAAGCTTTCTTT | CASSRQMGNTEAFF
NA | 15 | few | TRBJ2-4 | TRBV7-2 | TGTGCCAGCAGCTCGCCCAGGGTCACCAAAAACATTCAGTACTTC | CASSSPRVTKNIQYF
NA | 14 | NA | TRBJ1-2 | TRBV18 | TGTGCCAGCTCACCCAGGGAGAATAACTATGGCTACACCTTC | CASSPRENNYGYTF
TRBD1 | 14 | few | TRBJ1-2 | TRBV28 | TGTGCCAGCAGCCCCCCCGACAGGGTGGGCGGCTACACCTTC | CASSPPDRVGGYTF
NA | 15 | few | TRBJ1-5 | TRBV4-3 | TGCGCCAGCAGCCAAGAATCGGGAAGCAATCAGCCCCAGCATTTT | CASSQESGSNQPQHF
TRBD2 | 15 | NA | TRBJ2-5 | TRBV20-1 | TGCAGTGCTAGATTCCCTCTAGCGGGGGTAGAGACCCAGTACTTC | CSARFPLAGVETQYF
NA | 14 | NA | TRBJ2-5 | TRBV9 | TGTGCCAGCAGCGTAGATCGGGGTTACGAGACCCAGTACTTC | CASSVDRGYETQYF
TRBD2 | 19 | NA | TRBJ2-3 | TRBV20-1 | TGCAGTGCTAGAGAGTCCGGGACTAGCGGGAGCGCTTATGTGGATACGCAGTATTTT | CSARESGTSGSAYVDTQYF
NA | 17 | NA | TRBJ2-7 | TRBV28 | TGTGCCAGCAGTTTCAACCCCGGACAGACAATTTCCTACGAGCAGTACTTC | CASSFNPGQTISYEQYF
NA | 16 | few | TRBJ2-3 | TRBV5-1 | TGCGCCAGCAGCTTGTCCTCTTTTATGGGAGCAGATACGCAGTATTTT | CASSLSSFMGADTQYF
NA | 13 | NA | TRBJ1-1 | TRBV29-1 | TGCAGCGTGAGGACCTTCATGAACACTGAAGCTTTCTTT | CSVRTFMNTEAFF
TRBD2 | 13 | NA | TRBJ2-1 | TRBV7-2 | TGTGCCAGCAGCCCGACTAGCGGCGATGAGCAGTTCTTC | CASSPTSGDEQFF